The 32 T cell receptor beta chains presented below share a single source sample, sequenced in a study of PD-1 blockade in classical Hodgkin lymphoma. Every patient had relapsed following autologous stem cell transplantation, and cohorts differed in brentuximab vedotin exposure. TCRdb's table, derived via immunoSEQ multiplex PCR, lists solely in-frame clones and lacks some. In the table there are tens of thousands of clones, roughly 73% of which are singletons. The starting material was peripheral blood mononuclear cells (PBMCs), obtained at baseline. These receptors were taken from a human donor with classical Hodgkin lymphoma.

CDR3 sequence: CASSVLSAGANVLTF. In nucleotides, the CDR3 is TGTGCCAGCAGCGTACTAAGCGCTGGGGCCAACGTCCTGACTTTC. The gene calls are TRBV9 and TRBJ2-6; D gene uncertain. In germline, CDR1 is SGDLS, CDR2 YYNGEE. The CDR3 consists of 15 residues. V was cut by 1 base and J by 2 bases, with 7 bases left in between.

The rearrangement uses TRBV6-1 and TRBJ1-5; a weak D match, TRBD1 (5 bases). The V gene's germline CDR1 is MNHNS and CDR2 SASEGT. Trimming removed 4 bases at V and 0 bases at J, with 10 bases between. The CDR3 sequence is 15 residues long. CDR3 DNA: TGTGCCAGCAGTGGAGGGGCCGTTAGCAATCAGCCCCAGCATTTT. Translated: CASSGGAVSNQPQHF.

This clone was seen only a few times. The rearrangement uses TRBV2 and TRBJ2-2; D may match TRBD1 or TRBD2 (5 bases each). V gave up 5 bases and J gave up 3 bases, with 10 bases separating them. Germline assignment: CDR1 SNHLY and CDR2 FYNNEI. The CDR3 has 14 amino acids. The CDR3 sequence: CASSPGAHTGELFF. The DNA for the CDR3 is TGTGCCAGCAGTCCCGGGGCGCACACCGGGGAGCTGTTTTTT.

The rearrangement joins TRBV29-1 to TRBJ1-4, with a weak D call TRBD1 (5 bases). This CDR3 region has 12 residues. Germline V gene lookup returns CDR1 SQVTM and CDR2 ANQGSEA. V was cut by 6 bases and J by 4 bases, with 9 bases left in between. The DNA of the CDR3 is TGCAGCGTCCAGACAGATAATGAAAAACTGTTTTTT. Translated, it gives CSVQTDNEKLFF.

The chain carries TRBV5-5 and TRBJ2-5; D is ambiguous. The CDR3 is 15 residues long. The germline V gene encodes CDR1 SGHKS and CDR2 YYEKEE (reference sequence). V lost 4 bases, J lost 4 bases, and 17 bases lay in between. In DNA form, the CDR3 reads TGTGCCAGCAGCCCCAGAGTGGTTCCCCCAGAGACCCAGTACTTC. This codes for CASSPRVVPPETQYF.

This chain connects TRBV19 to TRBJ1-1, with a possible D match to TRBD1 (6 bases). The CDR3 has 11 amino acids. V dropped 8 bases and J dropped 5 bases, with 9 bases sitting between them. Germline CDR1 is LNHDA and CDR2 is SQIVND (reference sequence). CDR3 region: CASGRGTEAFF. CDR3 DNA: TGTGCCAGTGGCAGGGGAACTGAAGCTTTCTTT.

This chain connects TRBV19 to TRBJ1-1; tentative D call: TRBD1 (6 bases). Trimming stripped 3 bases from V and 6 bases from J, with 20 bases between. Germline values: CDR1 LNHDA, CDR2 SQIVND (reference sequence). The CDR3 extends over 16 amino acids. The CDR3 is CASSMRRQAVMAEAFF. CDR3 coding DNA: TGTGCCAGTAGTATGCGGCGACAGGCCGTAATGGCTGAAGCTTTCTTT.

The chain joins TRBV18 to TRBJ2-3; D remains ambiguous. Germline V gene lookup returns CDR1 KGHSH and CDR2 LQKENI. This CDR3 comprises 15 residues. With 3 bases removed from V and 2 bases from J, the gap between germline ends came to 12 bases. This chain's CDR3 is CASSPLGSYTDTQYF. CDR3 DNA sequence: TGTGCCAGCTCACCCCTCGGGTCCTACACAGATACGCAGTATTTT. Using reference TRBV18 and TRBJ2-3 for the parts outside the CDR3, the full variable domain is NAGVMQNPRHLVRRRGQEARLRCSPMKGHSHVYWYRQLPEEGLKFMVYLQKENIIDESGMPKERFSAEFPKEGPSILRIQQVVRGDSAAYFCASSPLGSYTDTQYFGPGTRLTVL.

This clone came up once. The chain recombines TRBV6-5 with TRBJ2-5; D is ambiguous. The germline V gene has CDR1 MNHEY and CDR2 SVGAGI. The CDR3 spans 13 residues. The V and J ends lost 6 bases and 5 bases respectively, with 13 bases between them. The CDR3 DNA sequence: TGTGCCAGCAGGCCCGGGTCTATGGAGACCCAGTACTTC. It yields the protein CASRPGSMETQYF.

DNA for the CDR3: TGTGCCAGCAGTTACTCCAGCGTCGGGTCGGATGGCTACACCTTC. This translates into CASSYSSVGSDGYTF. This rearrangement joins TRBV6-5 to TRBJ1-2; D unclear. The CDR3 sequence is 15 residues long. Per germline, CDR1 MNHEY and CDR2 SVGAGI. Trimming removed 0 bases at V and 6 bases at J, with 14 bases between.

The CDR3 DNA sequence: TGTGCCAGAAGCTTCGGCGGGAGGGTTTACGAGCAGTACTTC. Protein sequence: CARSFGGRVYEQYF. This rearrangement joins TRBV5-3 to TRBJ2-7; 9 bases are shared with TRBD2. TRBV5-3 has ORF status, its function being uncertain. CDR3 length: 14 amino acids. Trimming took 2 bases from V and 4 from J; bases not matched to a gene: 4.

V gene TRBV6-5 combines with J gene TRBJ1-1, with a tentative D call TRBD1 (5 bases). The CDR3 totals 13 residues. Germline V gene sequence: CDR1 MNHEY, CDR2 SVGAGI. The V and J ends lost 2 bases and 3 bases respectively, with 7 bases between them. CDR3: CASSYKGHTEAFF. The CDR3 DNA reads as TGTGCCAGCAGTTACAAGGGGCACACTGAAGCTTTCTTT.

Details on this clone: Other DNA sequences in the same sample also yield this CDR3. V usage is TRBV28 and J usage is TRBJ1-6; 9 bases are a match to TRBD1. The germline gives CDR1 MDHEN, CDR2 SYDVKM. The CDR3 totals 15 residues. The V and J ends lost 6 bases and 9 bases, in that order; junction bases with no gene match: 9. CDR3 in DNA: TGTGCCAGCAGCCTCGGACAGGGGTATCGTTCACCCCTCCACTTT. This codes for CASSLGQGYRSPLHF.

This rearrangement joins TRBV27 to TRBJ2-1; 10 bases are shared with TRBD1. The CDR3 spans 16 residues. The trim removed 4 bases at V and 4 bases at J, leaving 7 bases unmatched. Germline-derived CDR1 and CDR2 are MNHEY and SMNVEV (reference sequence). CDR3 amino acids: CASSSNRDRGYNEQFF. CDR3 DNA sequence: TGTGCCAGCAGTTCCAACCGGGACAGGGGTTACAATGAGCAGTTCTTC.

V is TRBV28 and J is TRBJ2-7; TRBD2 matches at 7 bases. Germline-derived CDR1 and CDR2 are MDHEN and SYDVKM. The V gene end was trimmed by 4 bases and the J gene end by 2 bases; junction bases not matched to a gene: 5. The length of the CDR3 is 14 residues. CDR3: CASSSLAFPYEQYF. The DNA of the CDR3 is TGTGCCAGCAGTTCACTAGCGTTCCCCTACGAGCAGTACTTC.

This clone qualifies as medium-sized. The chain recombines TRBV9 with TRBJ1-3; D not certain. The CDR3 length is 15 residues. Germline-derived CDR1 and CDR2 are SGDLS and YYNGEE. The V end lost 0 bases, the J end lost 0 bases, and 7 bases lay between the germline ends. DNA of the CDR3: TGTGCCAGCAGCGTAGACAGTAACTCTGGAAACACCATATATTTT. This codes for CASSVDSNSGNTIYF.

The chain has TRBV6-6 and TRBJ1-5; TRBD1 matches 7 bases. Germline CDR1 reads MNHNY; CDR2 reads SVGAGI (reference sequence). The CDR3 extends over 13 amino acids. V lost 6 bases to trimming and J lost 5 bases; unmatched junction nucleotides: 4. The CDR3: CASRTGEHQPQHF. CDR3 nucleotide sequence: TGTGCCAGCAGAACAGGGGAACATCAGCCCCAGCATTTT.

This clone has only one observation. The chain recombines TRBV7-2 with TRBJ2-7; 11 nucleotides line up with TRBD2. The germline CDR1 and CDR2 sequences are SGHTA and FQGNSA. J was trimmed by 6 bases and V by 0 bases; bases with no gene match: 1. The CDR3 has 14 amino acids. CDR3 nucleotide sequence: TGTGCCAGCAGCTTAGCGGGACTAGCGGCCGAGCAGTACTTC. Translating gives CASSLAGLAAEQYF.

The rearrangement uses TRBV7-3 and TRBJ2-5; 7 nucleotides line up with TRBD1. V shed 4 bases and J 5 bases; nucleotides not matched to a gene: 10. Germline V gene data show CDR1 as SGHTA and CDR2 as FQGTGA. The CDR3 is 15 amino acids. CDR3 in amino acids: CASSSGQNLQETQYF. The CDR3 nucleotides are TGTGCCAGCAGCTCGGGACAGAACCTCCAGGAGACCCAGTACTTC.

With regard to this clone: This likely reflects a read error, since a far larger clone is one base away. The chain has TRBV11-3 and TRBJ1-5; TRBD1 is a possible D gene (6 bases). Germline loops: CDR1 SGHNT, CDR2 YENEEA. The CDR3 is 15 amino acids. The DNA for the CDR3 is TGTGACAGCAGCCCAGGACCAGGAGGGGGTTTGCCCCAGCATTTT. Translation: CDSSPGPGGGLPQHF.

In this sample, this clone turned up a few times. The chain is built from TRBV27 and TRBJ1-2; no definite D call. Germline CDR1 MNHEY, CDR2 SMNVEV (reference sequence). V lost 5 bases to trimming and J lost 5 bases, with 24 bases between them. The CDR3 runs to 17 residues. The CDR3 loop reads CASSPDPPSLLIYGYTF. CDR3 bases: TGTGCCAGCAGTCCCGACCCCCCCTCTCTCCTAATTTATGGCTACACCTTC.

The chain employs TRBV6-5 and TRBJ2-7, with TRBD2 matching over 13 bases. With V trimmed by 8 bases and J by 3 bases, 4 bases remained unmatched. The germline CDR1 and CDR2 sequences are MNHEY and SVGAGI. The CDR3 is 14 amino acids. The CDR3 spells CASSRTSGGYEQYF. CDR3 in DNA: TGTGCCAGCTCACGGACTAGCGGGGGCTACGAGCAGTACTTC.

The J gene is TRBJ2-4, the V gene TRBV27; D may correspond to TRBD1 or TRBD2 (5 bases each). In germline, CDR1 is MNHEY, CDR2 SMNVEV (reference sequence). This CDR3 contains 16 residues. V was pared by 1 base and J by 0 bases, with 10 bases between. The CDR3 coding sequence is TGTGCCAGCAGTTTATATCTGGGGGAAGCCAAAAACATTCAGTACTTC. Translation gives CASSLYLGEAKNIQYF.

The chain combines TRBV6-5 with TRBJ1-2, with D possibly being TRBD1 (5 bases). Germline CDR1 is MNHEY and CDR2 is SVGAGI. Trimming removed 5 bases from V and 4 bases from J, with 17 bases in between. This CDR3 has 15 residues. The DNA for the CDR3 is TGTGCCAGCAGTCAATATAGGAGACAGCTCTATGGCTACACCTTC. This codes for CASSQYRRQLYGYTF.

The chain couples TRBV7-8 to TRBJ1-1; 7 bases are shared with TRBD1. Germline V lookup: CDR1 SGHVS, CDR2 FQNEAQ. The ends lost 1 base at V and 0 bases at J; junction bases unmatched: 2. The CDR3 consists of 15 residues. CDR3 sequence reads: CASSLVTGMNTEAFF. The CDR3, as DNA: TGTGCCAGCAGCTTAGTGACAGGGATGAACACTGAAGCTTTCTTT.

This clone occurred many times. The gene calls are TRBV6-6 and TRBJ2-5, with TRBD2 matching over 10 bases. Per the germline V gene, CDR1 is MNHNY and CDR2 is SVGAGI (reference sequence). This CDR3 region has 14 residues. Trimming removed 6 bases from V and 4 bases from J; junction bases left unmatched: 5. The CDR3 here is CASSPAGGGETQYF. As DNA, the CDR3 is TGTGCCAGCAGCCCAGCGGGAGGGGGAGAGACCCAGTACTTC.

The chain couples TRBV4-1 to TRBJ1-6; no firm D call. Trimming shortened V by 0 bases and J by 6 bases, and 9 bases separated the two germline ends. Per the germline V gene, CDR1 is MGHRA and CDR2 is YSYEKL. The CDR3 runs 15 residues. The CDR3 loop is CASSQEGRINSPLHF. The CDR3 DNA sequence: TGCGCCAGCAGCCAAGAGGGGAGGATTAATTCACCCCTCCACTTT.

This clone was counted a single time. The chain combines TRBV6-5 with TRBJ2-7; 10 bases are shared with TRBD1. The V gene end was trimmed by 6 bases and the J gene end by 3 bases; junction bases not matched to a gene: 5. Germline values: CDR1 MNHEY, CDR2 SVGAGI. There are 14 residues in the CDR3. For the CDR3, the DNA is TGTGCCAGCAGCTCCGGGACAGGGGACTACGAGCAGTACTTC. Translation gives CASSSGTGDYEQYF.

V gene TRBV9 combines with J gene TRBJ2-2, with 9 bases fitting TRBD2. Germline assignment: CDR1 SGDLS and CDR2 YYNGEE. This CDR3 is 15 amino acids long. V gave up 3 bases and J gave up 4 bases; unmatched junction bases: 4. CDR3 in amino acids: CASSALAGSTGELFF. The CDR3 DNA follows: TGTGCCAGCAGCGCCCTAGCGGGGAGCACCGGGGAGCTGTTTTTT.

This clone came up once. The rearrangement uses TRBV4-2 and TRBJ2-7; 7 bases line up with TRBD1. Trimming at V came to 1 base and at J to 2 bases, leaving 5 bases not matched to a gene. The CDR3 is made up of 15 amino acids. Germline CDR1 reads LGHNA; CDR2 reads YNFKEQ. CDR3 sequence: CASSQVRDRAYEQYF. The CDR3 nucleotides are TGTGCCAGCAGCCAAGTCCGGGACAGAGCCTACGAGCAGTACTTC.

In its sample, this clone was seen a few times. The chain couples TRBV27 to TRBJ2-7; no clear D. The germline V and J ends were trimmed by 3 bases and 2 bases, with 8 bases remaining between them. The CDR3 is made up of 13 amino acids. In germline, CDR1 is MNHEY, CDR2 SMNVEV (reference sequence). This CDR3 is CASSFIGPYEQYF. DNA for the CDR3: TGTGCCAGCAGTTTTATCGGACCCTACGAGCAGTACTTC.

V usage is TRBV4-1 and J usage is TRBJ2-1; perhaps TRBD2 as D (5 bases). Germline values: CDR1 MGHRA, CDR2 YSYEKL. There are 17 residues in the CDR3. Deletions cut 0 bases from V and 0 bases from J, with 12 bases between. The CDR3 reads CASSQDVRVSSYNEQFF. DNA for the CDR3: TGCGCCAGCAGCCAAGATGTGCGGGTCTCCTCCTACAATGAGCAGTTCTTC.